The next 15 T cell receptor beta chains were all read from a single sample in a study of blood T cell repertoires in COVID-19. TCRdb keeps only in-frame clones here, not all; method: immunoSEQ multiplex PCR. The profile shows approximately 250,000 clones, around 93% of them singletons. Sequencing was carried out using PBMCs or T cells enriched from blood (not recorded which). The receptors here all came from a man aged 35 to 55 who had been exposed to COVID-19.

This chain links TRBV7-2 with TRBJ2-7; D is possibly TRBD2 (6 bases). In germline, CDR1 is SGHTA, CDR2 FQGNSA. Trimming pared 5 bases from V and 4 bases from J, leaving 15 bases between. The CDR3 length is 14 residues. DNA for the CDR3: TGTGCCAGCAGCCAGGACTATCAGCGTTACGAGCAGTACTTC. Translation: CASSQDYQRYEQYF.

The rearrangement uses TRBV27 and TRBJ2-6; D not resolved. Germline values: CDR1 MNHEY, CDR2 SMNVEV (reference sequence). Deletions cut 2 bases from V and 2 bases from J, with 7 bases between. This CDR3 has 15 residues. The DNA for the CDR3 is TGTGCCAGCAGTTTAGTTGGGCCTGGGGCCAACGTCCTGACTTTC. Its protein product is CASSLVGPGANVLTF.

The rearrangement uses TRBV5-4 and TRBJ2-1; 8 nucleotides agree with TRBD2. Per the germline V gene, CDR1 is SGHNT and CDR2 is YYREEE (reference sequence). The CDR3 length is 16 residues. Germline trimming cut 1 base from V and 2 bases from J; bases unmatched to any gene: 5. CDR3 sequence: CASSLWGGRTYNEQFF. CDR3 DNA sequence: TGTGCCAGCAGCTTGTGGGGCGGGAGGACCTACAATGAGCAGTTCTTC.

This chain joins TRBV21-1 and TRBJ1-3. TRBV21-1 is classified as a pseudogene. The CDR3 spans 16 residues. CDR3 DNA: TGTGCCAGCAGCAAAGATCGGGCCCCGGGAGGAAACACCATATATTTT. Residues: CASSKDRAPGGNTIYF.

The rearrangement joins TRBV6-5 to TRBJ2-3; 15 bases map to TRBD2. V lost 6 bases, J lost 7 bases, and 5 bases stayed unmatched. Looked up from germline, CDR1 is MNHEY and CDR2 is SVGAGI. The CDR3 totals 15 residues. The CDR3 loop is CASSQGLAGGYTQYF. Written as DNA, the CDR3 is TGTGCCAGCAGCCAAGGACTAGCGGGAGGGTATACGCAGTATTTT.

This clone was seen just once. The chain is built from TRBV10-3 and TRBJ2-3, with D possibly TRBD1 on 6 matching bases. Germline V gene lookup returns CDR1 ENHRY and CDR2 SYGVKD. The CDR3 is 11 residues long. Trimming removed 11 bases from V and 3 bases from J, with 9 bases in between. The DNA for the CDR3 is TGTGCCGCCCAGGGGACAGATACGCAGTATTTT. This gives the protein CAAQGTDTQYF.

The chain links TRBV7-6 to TRBJ2-1; 9 nucleotides line up with TRBD2. Germline trimming cut 0 bases from V and 2 bases from J; bases unmatched to any gene: 5. The germline V gene encodes CDR1 SGHVS and CDR2 FNYEAQ. The CDR3 runs to 17 residues. This CDR3 reads CASSLALAGGTYNEQFF. The CDR3, as DNA: TGTGCCAGCAGCTTAGCGCTCGCGGGAGGGACCTACAATGAGCAGTTCTTC.

The chain carries TRBV3-1 (or the pseudogene TRBV3-2) and TRBJ1-1; weak D call: TRBD1 (5 bases). V was clipped by 6 bases and J by 0 bases, with 11 bases between them. CDR3 length: 14 amino acids. Looked up from germline, CDR1 is LGHDT and CDR2 is YNNKEL (reference sequence). In DNA, the CDR3 is TGTGCCAGCAGACAGGACATAATGAACACTGAAGCTTTCTTT. This codes for CASRQDIMNTEAFF.

This clone was seen a single time. The chain carries TRBV2 and TRBJ2-3, with a tentative D call TRBD2 (5 bases). Germline loops: CDR1 SNHLY, CDR2 FYNNEI. This CDR3 is 16 amino acids long. The V and J ends lost 1 base and 6 bases respectively, with 17 bases between them. The CDR3 region is CASSEDSGPRWDTQYF. The CDR3 DNA reads TGTGCCAGCAGTGAAGACAGCGGACCGCGGTGGGATACGCAGTATTTT.

As concerns this clone: At the DNA level, this CDR3 is encoded by other sequences in the same sample as well. The chain is built from TRBV30 and TRBJ1-5, with D uncertain. Germline values: CDR1 GTSNPN, CDR2 SVGIG (reference sequence). V lost 0 bases and J lost 0, with 6 bases in between. The CDR3 spans 14 residues. CDR3 in amino acids: CAWSVGGSNQPQHF. DNA for the CDR3: TGTGCCTGGAGTGTTGGAGGTAGCAATCAGCCCCAGCATTTT. Full variable domain (missing parts from reference TRBV30 and TRBJ1-5): SQTIHQWPATLVQPVGSPLSLECTVEGTSNPNLYWYRQAAGRGLQLLFYSVGIGQISSEVPQNLSASRPQDRQFILSSKKLLLSDSGFYLCAWSVGGSNQPQHFGDGTRLSIL.

This chain connects TRBV2 to TRBJ2-5; D is perhaps TRBD2 (5 bases). The CDR3 has 14 residues. The V gene's germline CDR1 is SNHLY and CDR2 FYNNEI. Trimming shortened V by 4 bases and J by 6 bases, and 15 bases separated the two germline ends. In nucleotides, the CDR3 is TGTGCCAGCAGTGTTTCGTCGGGGTTTAAGACCCAGTACTTC. Translation: CASSVSSGFKTQYF.

In regard to this clone: This may be a read error: a much more frequent sequence differs by one nucleotide. The chain combines TRBV9 with TRBJ2-1; TRBD2 matches at 9 bases. With V trimmed by 3 bases and J by 0 bases, 1 base remained unmatched. The V gene's germline CDR1 is SGDLS and CDR2 YYNGEE. This CDR3 is built from 15 residues. The CDR3 sequence: CASSELAGSYNEQFF. DNA of the CDR3: TGTGCCAGCAGCGAACTAGCGGGCTCCTACAATGAGCAGTTCTTC.

V usage is TRBV6-1 and J usage is TRBJ1-2; possible D gene TRBD1, 5 bases. Between the trimmed V and J ends, which lost 3 bases and 8 bases, there was a span of 16 bases. The CDR3 contains 14 residues. The germline CDR1 and CDR2 sequences are MNHNS and SASEGT. In DNA, the CDR3 is TGTGCCAGCAGTGATAGGATGGGGCCGGAAGGCTACACCTTC. It is translated as CASSDRMGPEGYTF.

This clone came up a few times. The V gene is TRBV18, the J gene TRBJ1-5; D gene uncertain. With 6 bases removed from V and 5 bases from J, the gap between germline ends came to 11 bases. The germline CDR1 and CDR2 sequences are KGHSH and LQKENI. This CDR3 is built from 13 residues. The CDR3 here is CASSNPGDQPQHF. CDR3 bases: TGTGCCAGCTCGAATCCGGGTGATCAGCCCCAGCATTTT.

The rearrangement links TRBV28 to TRBJ2-7; D might be TRBD1 or TRBD2, each matching 5 bases. Germline V lookup: CDR1 MDHEN, CDR2 SYDVKM. V lost 10 bases and J 1 base, leaving 14 bases between the germline ends. The CDR3 is 13 residues long. CDR3 sequence reads: CATRGEGSYEQYF. The CDR3 nucleotides read TGTGCCACCAGAGGGGAAGGGTCCTACGAGCAGTACTTC.